These 2 T cell receptor beta chains were all obtained from the same sample, sequenced in a study of blood T cell repertoires in COVID-19 (dated by TCRdb to the early 2020s). Library preparation was by the immunoSEQ multiplex PCR assay. TCRdb obtained this table from immuneACCESS and retained in-frame rearrangements with V and J assigned. These tables miss some clones; where compared with another copy, unresolved V genes account for less than half of the shortfall, and the remainder is unexplained. Across this sample there are 180,000 or so clones, with 80% to 90% seen only once. Roughly 11% of the sample is in the top ten clones. The specimen was peripheral blood. These TCRs come from a woman between 40 and 55 years old with COVID-19, enrolled during active disease.

This clone has a single count. The rearrangement joins TRBV27 to TRBJ2-5, with 11 bases that match TRBD2. Germline loops: CDR1 MNHEY, CDR2 SMNVEV (reference sequence). After removal of 7 bases from V and 5 bases from J, the junction contained 9 bases not matched to a gene. The CDR3 contains 15 residues. Here the CDR3 DNA reads TGTGCCAGCACCTTACTAGCGGGAGTGAGGGAGACCCAGTACTTC. It translates to CASTLLAGVRETQYF.

This sequence joins TRBV21-1 and TRBJ1-1; the table's D call, TRBD1, has no DNA check behind it. TRBV21-1 is assigned pseudogene status. The CDR3 runs to 17 residues. The DNA for the CDR3 is TGTGCCAGCAACAAAGAAGACCGGGGACAGTCCAAAAAATTGTCTTTCTTT. This sequence encodes CASNKEDRGQSKKLSFF.